This TCR beta chain was sequenced during a study of shared clonotypes between healthy human individuals. Germline CDR1 MGHDK, CDR2 SYGVNS. The CDR3 sequence is 13 residues long. V lost 5 bases and J lost 5; bases outside the gene matches: 3. The run depth of the assay was deep. Sequencing used immunoSEQ multiplex PCR; TCRdb keeps in-frame clones, though not all of them. The table includes 2 million to 2.5 million clones, roughly 95% detected once. HIV-negative, healthy adults without recent acute infections or vaccinations were the donors. Investigators divided CD4+ cells into CD45RA+ naive and CD45RA-negative memory subsets.

The rearrangement links TRBV25-1 to TRBJ2-5; TRBD2 agrees at 9 bases. The clonotype comes from a man aged 18 to 30 in good health. The sequencing sample was made of naive CD4+ T cells sorted from blood. The subset was: CD45RA+ positively selected. CDR3 DNA: TGTGCCAGCAGTCTAGCGGGATCTGAGACCCAGTACTTC. Protein product: CASSLAGSETQYF.